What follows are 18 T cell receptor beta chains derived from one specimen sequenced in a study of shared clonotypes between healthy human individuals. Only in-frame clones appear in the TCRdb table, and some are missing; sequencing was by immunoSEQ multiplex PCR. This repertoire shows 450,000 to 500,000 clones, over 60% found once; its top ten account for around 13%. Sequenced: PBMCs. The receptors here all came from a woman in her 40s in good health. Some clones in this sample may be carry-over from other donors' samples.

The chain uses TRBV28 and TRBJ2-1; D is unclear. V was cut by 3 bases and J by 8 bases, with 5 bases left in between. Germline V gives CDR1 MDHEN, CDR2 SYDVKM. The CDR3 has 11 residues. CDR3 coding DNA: TGTGCCAGCAGTTTTTTTTATGAGCAGTTCTTC. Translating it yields CASSFFYEQFF.

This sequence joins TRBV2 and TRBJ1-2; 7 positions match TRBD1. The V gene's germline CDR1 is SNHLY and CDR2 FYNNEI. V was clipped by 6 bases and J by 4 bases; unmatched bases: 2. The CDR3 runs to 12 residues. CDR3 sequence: CASSGDSYGYTF. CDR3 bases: TGTGCCAGCAGCGGGGACAGCTATGGCTACACCTTC.

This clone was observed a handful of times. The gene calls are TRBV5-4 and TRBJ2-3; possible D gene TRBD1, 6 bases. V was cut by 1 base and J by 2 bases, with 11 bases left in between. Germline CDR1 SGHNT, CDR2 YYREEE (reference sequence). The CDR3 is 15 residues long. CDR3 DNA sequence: TGTGCCAGCAGCTTGTTCAGGGGACCCACAGATACGCAGTATTTT. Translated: CASSLFRGPTDTQYF.

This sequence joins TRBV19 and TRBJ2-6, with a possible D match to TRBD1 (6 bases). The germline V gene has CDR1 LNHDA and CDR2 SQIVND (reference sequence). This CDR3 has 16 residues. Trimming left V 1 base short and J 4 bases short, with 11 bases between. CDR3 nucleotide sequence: TGTGCCAGTAGTATAGGGAACAGGGCCGGGGCCAACGTCCTGACTTTC. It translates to CASSIGNRAGANVLTF.

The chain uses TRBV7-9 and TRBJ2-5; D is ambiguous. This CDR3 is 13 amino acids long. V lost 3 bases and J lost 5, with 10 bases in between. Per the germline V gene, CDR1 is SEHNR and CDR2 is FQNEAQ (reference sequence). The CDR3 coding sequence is TGTGCCAGCAGCTTCAAGGGCGCGGAGACCCAGTACTTC. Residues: CASSFKGAETQYF.

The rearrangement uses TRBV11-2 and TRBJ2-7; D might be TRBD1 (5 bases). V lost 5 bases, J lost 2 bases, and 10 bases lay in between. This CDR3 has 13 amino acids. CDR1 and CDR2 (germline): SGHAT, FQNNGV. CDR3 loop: CASSTGRTYEQYF. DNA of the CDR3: TGTGCCAGCAGCACAGGTCGGACCTACGAGCAGTACTTC.

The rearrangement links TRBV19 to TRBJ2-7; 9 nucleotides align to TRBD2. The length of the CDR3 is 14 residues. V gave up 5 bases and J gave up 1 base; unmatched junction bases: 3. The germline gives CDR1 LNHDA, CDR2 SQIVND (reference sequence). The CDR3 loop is CASSAAGGSYEQYF. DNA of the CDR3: TGTGCCAGTAGTGCGGCGGGGGGGTCCTACGAGCAGTACTTC.

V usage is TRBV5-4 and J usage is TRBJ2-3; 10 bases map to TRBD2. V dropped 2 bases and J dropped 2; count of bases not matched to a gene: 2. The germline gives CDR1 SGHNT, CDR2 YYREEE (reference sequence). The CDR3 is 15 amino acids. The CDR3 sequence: CASSLLAGITDTQYF. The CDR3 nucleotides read TGTGCCAGCAGCTTACTAGCGGGAATCACAGATACGCAGTATTTT.

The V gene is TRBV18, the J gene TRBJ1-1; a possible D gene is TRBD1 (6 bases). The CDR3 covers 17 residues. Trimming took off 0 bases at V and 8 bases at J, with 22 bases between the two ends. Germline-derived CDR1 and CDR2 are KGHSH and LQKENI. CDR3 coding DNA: TGTGCCAGCTCACCACCTTTCCAGGGGCGACGGGGACGGGAAGCTTTCTTT. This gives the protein CASSPPFQGRRGREAFF.

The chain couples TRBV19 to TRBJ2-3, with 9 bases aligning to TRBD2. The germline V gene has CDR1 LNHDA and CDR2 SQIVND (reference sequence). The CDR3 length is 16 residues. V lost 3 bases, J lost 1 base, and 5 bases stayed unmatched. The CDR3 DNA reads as TGTGCCAGTAGTATTGTTCCTAGCGGGGGCACAGATACGCAGTATTTT. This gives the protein CASSIVPSGGTDTQYF.

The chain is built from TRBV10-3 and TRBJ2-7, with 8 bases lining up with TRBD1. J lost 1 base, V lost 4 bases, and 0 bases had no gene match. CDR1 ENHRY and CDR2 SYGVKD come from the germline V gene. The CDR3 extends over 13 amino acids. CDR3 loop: CAISGTGSYEQYF. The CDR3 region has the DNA TGTGCCATCAGTGGGACAGGGTCCTACGAGCAGTACTTC.

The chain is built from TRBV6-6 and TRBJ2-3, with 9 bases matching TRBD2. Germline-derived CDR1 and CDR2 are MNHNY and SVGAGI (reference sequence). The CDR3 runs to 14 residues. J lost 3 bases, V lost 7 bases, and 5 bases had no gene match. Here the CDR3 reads CASKLREGTDTQYF. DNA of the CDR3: TGTGCCAGCAAGTTGCGGGAGGGGACAGATACGCAGTATTTT.

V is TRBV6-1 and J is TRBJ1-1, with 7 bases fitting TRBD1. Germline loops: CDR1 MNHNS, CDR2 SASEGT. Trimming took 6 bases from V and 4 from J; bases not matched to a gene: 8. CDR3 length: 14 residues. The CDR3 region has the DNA TGTGCCAGCAGATTGACAGGGATCGGCACTGAAGCTTTCTTT. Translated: CASRLTGIGTEAFF.

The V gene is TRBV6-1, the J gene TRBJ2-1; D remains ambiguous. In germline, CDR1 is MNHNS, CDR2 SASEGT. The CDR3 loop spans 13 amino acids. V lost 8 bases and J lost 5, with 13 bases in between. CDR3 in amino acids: CASSSSLHNEQFF. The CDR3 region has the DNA TGTGCCAGCTCGTCATCTCTCCACAATGAGCAGTTCTTC.

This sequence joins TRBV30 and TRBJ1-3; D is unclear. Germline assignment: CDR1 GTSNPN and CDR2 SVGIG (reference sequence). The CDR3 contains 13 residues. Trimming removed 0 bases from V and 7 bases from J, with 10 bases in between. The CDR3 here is CAWSVLLGNTIYF. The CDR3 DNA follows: TGTGCCTGGAGTGTACTACTGGGGAACACCATATATTTT.

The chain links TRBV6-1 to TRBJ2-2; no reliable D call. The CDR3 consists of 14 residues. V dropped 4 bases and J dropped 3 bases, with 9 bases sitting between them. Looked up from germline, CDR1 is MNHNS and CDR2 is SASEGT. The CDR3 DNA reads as TGTGCCAGCAGTGGGGTCATTTACACCGGGGAGCTGTTTTTT. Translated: CASSGVIYTGELFF.

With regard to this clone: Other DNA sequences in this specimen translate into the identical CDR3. The CDR3 protein is CASRTPNTEAFF. DNA for the CDR3: TGTGCCAGCAGGACACCGAACACTGAAGCTTTCTTT. This chain joins TRBV7-9 and TRBJ1-1; D not resolved. The V and J ends lost 6 bases and 1 base respectively, with 6 bases between them. The CDR3 runs 12 residues. From germline, CDR1 is SEHNR and CDR2 FQNEAQ (reference sequence).

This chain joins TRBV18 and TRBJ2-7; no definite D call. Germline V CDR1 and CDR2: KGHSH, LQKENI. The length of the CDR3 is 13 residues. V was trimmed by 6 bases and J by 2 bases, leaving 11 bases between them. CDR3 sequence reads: CASSRAAAYEQYF. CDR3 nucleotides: TGTGCCAGCTCCCGTGCGGCAGCCTACGAGCAGTACTTC.